These 28 T cell receptor beta chains came from one sample sequenced in a study of cytomegalovirus exposure and HLA in healthy donors. In the PCR, 60 Vbeta and 13 Jbeta primers were used. The assay was immunoSEQ multiplex PCR, and TCRdb's table has in-frame clones only and misses some. In the table there are about 160,000 clones, about four fifths of which are singletons. Sequencing input: PBMCs. The receptors come from a woman aged 45-65 years in good health and CMV-seropositive.

The V call is TRBV5-4, the J call TRBJ2-1; D unclear. This CDR3 is 13 amino acids long. Germline lookup yields CDR1 SGHNT and CDR2 YYREEE (reference sequence). V was clipped by 1 base and J by 7 bases, with 9 bases between them. CDR3 sequence reads: CASSLPRLNEQFF. In nucleotides, the CDR3 is TGTGCCAGCAGCTTGCCTAGGCTAAATGAGCAGTTCTTC. Supplemented by reference TRBV5-4 and TRBJ2-1, the full variable domain reads ETGVTQSPTHLIKTRGQQVTLRCSSQSGHNTVSWYQQALGQGPQFIFQYYREEENGRGNFPPRFSGLQFPNYSSELNVNALELDDSALYLCASSLPRLNEQFFGPGTRLTVL.

The chain is built from TRBV10-2 and TRBJ2-2, with D perhaps TRBD1 (5 bases). This CDR3 comprises 13 residues. From germline, CDR1 is WSHSY and CDR2 SAAADI. Trimming cost V 10 bases and J 2 bases, with 11 bases left between them. CDR3 loop: CATSRANTGELFF. In nucleotides, the CDR3 is TGCGCCACCAGCAGGGCTAACACCGGGGAGCTGTTTTTT.

The V and J genes are TRBV4-2 and TRBJ1-4, with 8 positions matching TRBD1. Unmatched junction bases numbered 8, after V lost 0 bases and J lost 8 bases. The CDR3 extends over 16 amino acids. Germline V gene sequence: CDR1 LGHNA, CDR2 YNFKEQ. The CDR3 is CASSQEQGAIGEKLFF. Here the CDR3 DNA reads TGTGCCAGCAGCCAAGAGCAGGGGGCGATAGGAGAAAAACTGTTTTTT.

The chain recombines TRBV14 with TRBJ2-1, with 8 bases lining up with TRBD2. The germline V gene has CDR1 SGHDN and CDR2 FVKESK. CDR3 size: 15 residues. V shed 2 bases, J shed 2 bases, and the junction held 2 bases outside the gene matches. This CDR3 is CASSQIAGPYNEQFF. DNA for the CDR3: TGTGCCAGCAGCCAAATAGCGGGACCCTACAATGAGCAGTTCTTC.

V gene TRBV5-4 combines with J gene TRBJ1-1; D is uncertain. Germline V CDR1 and CDR2: SGHNT, YYREEE (reference sequence). Trimming shortened V by 0 bases and J by 11 bases, and 14 bases separated the two germline ends. The CDR3 spans 13 residues. CDR3 region: CASSLVGDGDAFF. CDR3 DNA sequence: TGTGCCAGCAGCTTGGTTGGAGATGGCGACGCTTTCTTT.

This chain connects TRBV19 to TRBJ2-7; 8 bases are a match to TRBD2. This CDR3 has 15 amino acids. CDR1 is LNHDA, CDR2 SQIVND, per germline (reference sequence). V dropped 5 bases and J dropped 2; count of bases not matched to a gene: 8. The CDR3 loop reads CASSLRGVLAYEQYF. Here the CDR3 DNA reads TGTGCCAGTAGTCTGCGGGGGGTTCTGGCCTACGAGCAGTACTTC.

This clone has only a few counts. The DNA of the CDR3 is TGTGCCAGTAGTAGGTCTAGCGGTTGGAATGAGCAGTTCTTC. Translated, it gives CASSRSSGWNEQFF. The J gene is TRBJ2-1, the V gene TRBV19, with TRBD2 matching over 7 bases. The length of the CDR3 is 14 residues. Germline CDR1 and CDR2: LNHDA and SQIVND (reference sequence). The ends lost 4 bases at V and 7 bases at J; junction bases unmatched: 7.

This rearrangement joins TRBV7-2 to TRBJ2-3; perhaps TRBD2 as D (7 bases). Per germline, CDR1 SGHTA and CDR2 FQGNSA. V was clipped by 3 bases and J by 4 bases, with 11 bases between them. The CDR3 length is 14 residues. DNA for the CDR3: TGTGCCAGCAGCTTTTTGGGGGGGCCAGATACGCAGTATTTT. Its protein is CASSFLGGPDTQYF.

The chain carries TRBV21-1 and TRBJ1-5; TRBD1 is the table's D call, not checked against the DNA. TRBV21-1 is given as a pseudogene. This CDR3 is built from 17 residues. CDR3: CASSKDLAGISNQPQHF. The CDR3 coding sequence is TGTGCCAGCAGCAAAGACCTCGCAGGGATTAGCAATCAGCCCCAGCATTTT.

This chain uses TRBV28 with TRBJ2-1; 8 bases map to TRBD1. This CDR3 is built from 14 residues. Germline V gene data show CDR1 as MDHEN and CDR2 as SYDVKM. With 7 bases clipped from V and 9 bases from J, the junction kept 11 bases outside the gene matches. The CDR3 nucleotides are TGTGCCAGCAATAGTCAGGGGGCGAAGAGTGAGCAGTTCTTC. Translation: CASNSQGAKSEQFF.

The rearrangement uses TRBV19 and TRBJ2-7; 8 nucleotides align to TRBD2. With V trimmed by 3 bases and J by 2 bases, 3 bases remained unmatched. There are 14 residues in the CDR3. From germline, CDR1 is LNHDA and CDR2 SQIVND (reference sequence). CDR3 amino acids: CASSILAGPYEQYF. The CDR3 nucleotides are TGTGCCAGTAGTATCTTAGCGGGACCCTACGAGCAGTACTTC.

This clone was observed a single time. The V and J genes are TRBV5-1 and TRBJ1-2; no reliable D call. The V gene lost 4 bases and the J gene lost 4 bases, with 17 bases spanning the gap. CDR1 is SGHRS, CDR2 YFSETQ, per germline. The CDR3 is 15 amino acids. CDR3 in DNA: TGCGCCAGCAGCCTTGCCGGGGAAGGTGTCTATGGCTACACCTTC. Its translation: CASSLAGEGVYGYTF. The variable domain in full, with the rest retrieved from reference TRBV5-1 and TRBJ1-2, is KAGVTQTPRYLIKTRGQQVTLSCSPISGHRSVSWYQQTPGQGLQFLFEYFSETQRNKGNFPGRFSGRQFSNSRSEMNVSTLELGDSALYLCASSLAGEGVYGYTFGSGTRLTVV.

The chain recombines TRBV5-8 with TRBJ1-5; a weak D match, TRBD1 (6 bases). CDR1 is SGHTS and CDR2 is YDEGEE in the germline V gene. V was shortened by 0 bases and J by 1 base, with 11 bases between the two germline ends. This CDR3 is built from 16 residues. The CDR3 DNA sequence: TGTGCCAGCAGCTTGGGTGCCAGGGGAAGCAATCAGCCCCAGCATTTT. It is translated as CASSLGARGSNQPQHF.

V gene TRBV7-9 combines with J gene TRBJ1-1; D perhaps matches TRBD1 (6 bases). CDR3 length: 12 residues. Trimming took off 8 bases at V and 5 bases at J, with 12 bases between the two ends. From germline, CDR1 is SEHNR and CDR2 FQNEAQ (reference sequence). The CDR3 sequence is CASSGQTTEAFF. CDR3 DNA sequence: TGTGCCAGCTCTGGACAGACTACTGAAGCTTTCTTT.

V is TRBV14 and J is TRBJ2-3; possibly TRBD2 for D (5 bases). V gave up 3 bases and J gave up 4 bases, with 11 bases separating them. The CDR3 runs 14 residues. Germline V CDR1 and CDR2: SGHDN, FVKESK. Here the CDR3 reads CASSHMGVPDTQYF. CDR3 bases: TGTGCCAGCAGCCACATGGGAGTACCAGATACGCAGTATTTT.

This rearrangement joins TRBV5-1 to TRBJ1-6, with D possibly TRBD1 on 5 matching bases. This CDR3 comprises 16 residues. The V and J ends lost 3 bases and 9 bases respectively, with 19 bases between them. Germline V gene lookup returns CDR1 SGHRS and CDR2 YFSETQ. CDR3 residues: CASSSRRSDGGSPLHF. The CDR3, as DNA: TGCGCCAGCAGCTCAAGACGTTCCGACGGGGGTTCACCCCTCCACTTT.

The V call is TRBV5-4, the J call TRBJ2-2; D call uncertain. The germline V gene has CDR1 SGHNT and CDR2 YYREEE (reference sequence). Trimming pared 4 bases from V and 3 bases from J, leaving 7 bases between. The CDR3 has 13 residues. Here the CDR3 reads CASSPTDTGELFF. In DNA form, the CDR3 reads TGTGCCAGCAGCCCTACGGACACCGGGGAGCTGTTTTTT. The variable domain in full, with the rest retrieved from reference TRBV5-4 and TRBJ2-2, is ETGVTQSPTHLIKTRGQQVTLRCSSQSGHNTVSWYQQALGQGPQFIFQYYREEENGRGNFPPRFSGLQFPNYSSELNVNALELDDSALYLCASSPTDTGELFFGEGSRLTVL.

This clone showed up just once. V gene TRBV6-1 combines with J gene TRBJ2-4; TRBD1 agrees at 9 bases. V dropped 5 bases and J dropped 15; count of bases not matched to a gene: 11. Germline CDR1 and CDR2: MNHNS and SASEGT. The CDR3 loop spans 13 amino acids. The CDR3 protein is CASSHERQGVLYF. For the CDR3, the DNA is TGTGCCAGCAGTCATGAGAGACAGGGGGTACTGTACTTC.

The V gene is TRBV27, the J gene TRBJ1-5; D may be TRBD1 (5 bases). V lost 4 bases, J lost 0 bases, and 13 bases lay in between. Germline V gene sequence: CDR1 MNHEY, CDR2 SMNVEV (reference sequence). CDR3 size: 16 residues. The CDR3 coding sequence is TGTGCCAGCAGTTCGGCAGGGTGGGGTAGCAATCAGCCCCAGCATTTT. Amino acid sequence: CASSSAGWGSNQPQHF.

This clone was observed a few times. The chain employs TRBV28 and TRBJ2-3; 8 positions agree with TRBD2. Germline-derived CDR1 and CDR2 are MDHEN and SYDVKM. V was clipped by 1 base and J by 8 bases; unmatched bases: 11. The CDR3 consists of 16 residues. Written as DNA, the CDR3 is TGTGCCAGCAGTTTATTAGGGGCTAGCGGGTTAGGTACGCAGTATTTT. Translating gives CASSLLGASGLGTQYF.

This clone turned up a few times. V and J are TRBV5-1 and TRBJ1-1, with D perhaps matching TRBD1 (6 bases). CDR1 is SGHRS and CDR2 is YFSETQ in the germline V gene. V was clipped by 4 bases and J by 5 bases, with 24 bases between them. The CDR3 totals 17 residues. The CDR3 DNA is TGCGCCAGCAGCAGTAGTCCGGGAGGGGGGGAAGGTACTGAAGCTTTCTTT. Protein product: CASSSSPGGGEGTEAFF.

The V gene is TRBV4-1, the J gene TRBJ1-1; TRBD1 aligns across 8 bases. Germline V lookup: CDR1 MGHRA, CDR2 YSYEKL. CDR3 length: 13 residues. The junction had 2 bases not matched to a gene; V was cut back by 4 bases and J by 4 bases. The CDR3 DNA reads TGCGCCAGCAGCCTCGACAGGGGCACTGAAGCTTTCTTT. It encodes CASSLDRGTEAFF.

CDR3 in DNA: TGTGCCAGCCGTCTAACAGGGGGCGATAAGAGCGAGCAGTACTTC. Translating gives CASRLTGGDKSEQYF. The gene calls are TRBV27 and TRBJ2-7; TRBD1 aligns across 9 bases. Germline assignment: CDR1 MNHEY and CDR2 SMNVEV (reference sequence). V was clipped by 8 bases and J by 6 bases; unmatched bases: 14. The length of the CDR3 is 15 residues.

The J gene is TRBJ2-1, the V gene TRBV5-6; D gene uncertain. Trimming took 3 bases from V and 0 from J, leaving 10 bases between them. CDR1 is SGHDT and CDR2 is YYEEEE in the germline V gene. The CDR3 loop spans 15 amino acids. CDR3 in amino acids: CASSSGVYSYNEQFF. The CDR3 DNA reads TGTGCCAGCAGCTCCGGAGTTTACTCCTACAATGAGCAGTTCTTC.

V and J are TRBV9 and TRBJ1-4, with D unresolved. The length of the CDR3 is 14 residues. Trimming removed 0 bases at V and 7 bases at J, with 10 bases between. Germline lookup yields CDR1 SGDLS and CDR2 YYNGEE. CDR3 protein: CASSVGQRAEKLFF. The CDR3, as DNA: TGTGCCAGCAGCGTAGGACAACGCGCTGAAAAACTGTTTTTT.

The chain uses TRBV27 and TRBJ1-1, with 7 bases fitting TRBD1. The CDR3 extends over 18 amino acids. The germline V gene encodes CDR1 MNHEY and CDR2 SMNVEV (reference sequence). V shed 8 bases and J 6 bases; nucleotides not matched to a gene: 24. The chain's CDR3 is CASDLGGRGLGRRAEAFF. The CDR3, as DNA: TGTGCCAGCGATCTAGGGGGCAGGGGCCTCGGAAGGCGTGCTGAAGCTTTCTTT.

The rearrangement links TRBV28 to TRBJ1-5; D gene uncertain. With 3 bases removed from V and 2 bases from J, the gap between germline ends came to 17 bases. CDR1 MDHEN and CDR2 SYDVKM come from the germline V gene. This CDR3 is built from 17 residues. CDR3 amino acids: CASSFILRRGGNQPQHF. The CDR3 DNA is TGTGCCAGCAGTTTTATTCTTAGGCGGGGAGGCAATCAGCCCCAGCATTTT.

CDR3 sequence reads: CASSQGTSGSTDTQYF. In DNA, the CDR3 is TGTGCCAGCAGCCAGGGGACTAGCGGAAGCACAGATACGCAGTATTTT. The rearrangement joins TRBV14 to TRBJ2-3; 11 positions match TRBD2. The CDR3 runs to 16 residues. The junction had 2 bases not matched to a gene; V was cut back by 3 bases and J by 0 bases. CDR1 is SGHDN, CDR2 FVKESK, per germline. Full variable domain (remainder filled in from reference TRBV14 and TRBJ2-3): EAGVTQFPSHSVIEKGQTVTLRCDPISGHDNLYWYRRVMGKEIKFLLHFVKESKQDESGMPNNRFLAERTGGTYSTLKVQPAELEDSGVYFCASSQGTSGSTDTQYFGPGTRLTVL.